The 18 T cell receptor beta chains below all came from one sample that was sequenced in a study of post-analysis software for immune sequencing data. General study findings and limits: TRBV5-6, TRBV5-1 and TRBV20-1 belonged to a set of a handful of TRBV segments that were more frequent in patients than controls.

Built from TCR beta cDNA, the libraries had unique molecular identifiers in them. MiXCR, run by TCRdb on the PCR reads, gives a single entry per CDR3 protein. The table includes roughly 650,000 distinct CDR3 sequences, 59% detected once. Which antigens these TCRs recognize remains unknown. The sequencing input was blood. All receptors come from a girl aged 2-15 years with multiple sclerosis.

CDR3: CSARSDRGTEAFF. Written as DNA, the CDR3 is TGCAGTGCTAGAAGCGACAGGGGCACTGAAGCTTTCTTT. J is TRBJ1-1 and V is TRBV20-1; 8 nucleotides line up with TRBD1. The CDR3 is 13 residues long. V lost 2 bases, J lost 4 bases, and 3 bases stayed unmatched. CDR1 is DFQATT and CDR2 is SNEGSKA in the germline V gene (reference sequence).

The chain uses TRBV7-6 and TRBJ2-3; D remains unclear. Germline values: CDR1 SGHVS, CDR2 FNYEAQ. V was clipped by 4 bases and J by 0 bases, with 20 bases between them. CDR3 size: 18 residues. The CDR3 sequence is CASSSSHQDHSSTDTQYF. CDR3 sequence (DNA): TGTGCCAGCAGCTCCAGCCACCAAGACCACTCTAGCACAGATACGCAGTATTTT.

This clonotype occurred a few times. The chain joins TRBV15 to TRBJ2-4; maybe TRBD2 (6 bases). CDR3 length: 15 amino acids. V was pared by 0 bases and J by 5 bases, with 11 bases between. Germline V gene lookup returns CDR1 LNHNV and CDR2 YYDKDF (reference sequence). The CDR3 coding sequence is TGTGCCACCAGCAGAGACTCTGGCGGGGAAAACATTCAGTACTTC. This sequence encodes CATSRDSGGENIQYF.

This chain links TRBV5-1 with TRBJ1-6; D remains ambiguous. The ends were cut back, 0 bases at V and 2 bases at J, with 9 bases in the middle. Germline V CDR1 and CDR2: SGHRS, YFSETQ. CDR3 length equals 16 residues. The CDR3 sequence is CASSLGAPPYNSPLHF. As DNA, the CDR3 is TGCGCCAGCAGCTTGGGGGCGCCCCCCTATAATTCACCCCTCCACTTT.

This clonotype was detected a few times. The rearrangement joins TRBV12-3 or TRBV12-4 to TRBJ2-7, with 11 nucleotides matching TRBD1. V lost 3 bases and J lost 6; bases outside the gene matches: 4. This CDR3 region has 14 residues. CDR3 sequence (DNA): TGTGCCAGCAGTTTTTGGGACAGGGGGGTCGAGCAGTACTTC. Translation: CASSFWDRGVEQYF.

CDR3 sequence: CASSITQSTDTQYF. CDR3 DNA: TGTGCCAGTAGTATCACGCAAAGCACAGATACGCAGTATTTT. The chain recombines TRBV19 with TRBJ2-3; D gene unclear. The germline V gene has CDR1 LNHDA and CDR2 SQIVND (reference sequence). This CDR3 is built from 14 residues. V was cut by 3 bases and J by 0 bases, with 7 bases left in between.

The V call is TRBV10-3, the J call TRBJ2-1; tentative D call: TRBD2 (5 bases). Germline V gene lookup returns CDR1 ENHRY and CDR2 SYGVKD. V gave up 2 bases and J gave up 12 bases, with 11 bases separating them. There are 12 residues in the CDR3. The CDR3 coding sequence is TGTGCCATCAGTGAGCGTGGGAGAGGGCAGTTCTTC. Its translation is CAISERGRGQFF.

The chain recombines TRBV20-1 with TRBJ2-4; the D is unclear. The J call may not be correct, given that the DNA end is closer to TRBJ2-7. CDR1 is DFQATT and CDR2 is SNEGSKA in the germline V gene (reference sequence). The CDR3 runs to 13 residues. The CDR3 sequence: CSAAAPDSYEQYF. The CDR3 region has the DNA TGCAGTGCTGCAGCCCCTGACTCCTACGAGCAGTACTTC.

The genes are TRBV6-5 and TRBJ2-1; TRBD2 matches at 13 bases. V was pared by 8 bases and J by 4 bases, with 5 bases of the junction left unmatched. The CDR3 is made up of 15 amino acids. The germline gives CDR1 MNHEY, CDR2 SVGAGI. CDR3 sequence: CASGETSGGYNEQFF. CDR3 DNA sequence: TGTGCCAGCGGGGAGACTAGCGGGGGGTACAATGAGCAGTTCTTC.

The chain employs TRBV20-1 and TRBJ2-3, with D unclear. V shed 5 bases and J shed 0 bases, with 6 bases lying between them. Germline V lookup: CDR1 DFQATT, CDR2 SNEGSKA (reference sequence). The length of the CDR3 is 12 residues. The CDR3 is CSADTSTDTQYF. The CDR3 region has the DNA TGCAGTGCTGATACTAGCACAGATACGCAGTATTTT.

The chain uses TRBV7-8 and TRBJ2-5; D is unresolved. Trimming shortened V by 1 base and J by 11 bases, and 17 bases separated the two germline ends. Germline V CDR1 and CDR2: SGHVS, FQNEAQ. The CDR3 contains 14 residues. CDR3 nucleotide sequence: TGTGCCAGCAGCTTAGTCGATCAGACGAATGAGCAGTACTTC. Its translation is CASSLVDQTNEQYF. The complete variable domain, with remaining parts taken from reference TRBV7-8 and TRBJ2-5, reads GAGVSQSPRYKVAKRGQDVALRCDPISGHVSLFWYQQALGQGPEFLTYFQNEAQLDKSGLPSDRFFAERPEGSVSTLKIQRTQQEDSAVYLCASSLVDQTNEQYFGPGTRLLVL.

This clonotype occurred many times. This sequence joins TRBV28 and TRBJ1-5; the D is unclear. Germline V gene data show CDR1 as MDHEN and CDR2 as SYDVKM. This CDR3 region has 14 residues. V was trimmed by 6 bases and J by 5 bases, leaving 14 bases between them. CDR3 amino acids: CASSRRRADQPQHF. DNA for the CDR3: TGTGCCAGCAGCCGCCGCCGGGCCGATCAGCCCCAGCATTTT.

This clonotype was detected only a few times. J is TRBJ2-3 and V is TRBV7-2, with TRBD2 as a possible D gene (5 bases). CDR3 length: 15 residues. Germline V gives CDR1 SGHTA, CDR2 FQGNSA. Deletions cut 6 bases from V and 5 bases from J, with 18 bases between. CDR3 protein: CASSQIGGSGDTQYF. The CDR3 bases are TGTGCCAGCAGTCAGATAGGCGGGTCCGGAGATACGCAGTATTTT.

In its sample, this clonotype was seen a few times. The chain links TRBV10-2 to TRBJ2-1; 9 bases map to TRBD1. CDR3 size: 15 residues. Germline V lookup: CDR1 WSHSY, CDR2 SAAADI. V dropped 4 bases and J dropped 8; count of bases not matched to a gene: 9. For the CDR3, the DNA is TGCGCCAGCAGTGGTAGGGGACAGGGTCCCGATGAGCAGTTCTTC. Amino acids: CASSGRGQGPDEQFF.

On this clonotype itself: Germline and junction disagree at one end, which may indicate a read error. J is TRBJ1-2 and V is TRBV7-2; 7 positions match TRBD1. Germline CDR1 is SGHTA and CDR2 is FQGNSA. This CDR3 has 15 amino acids. The CDR3 DNA reads as TGTGCCGGCAGCTTAGCGTGGACAGGAGGCTATGGCTACACCTTC. Protein: CAGSLAWTGGYGYTF.

The chain recombines TRBV29-1 with TRBJ2-1; D may match TRBD1 or TRBD2 (5 bases each). V shed 6 bases and J shed 7 bases, with 22 bases lying between them. This CDR3 is built from 15 residues. The germline gives CDR1 SQVTM, CDR2 ANQGSEA. The CDR3 DNA is TGCAGCGTCGAGAGGGGAGTCGGGAATTTTAATGAGCAGTTCTTC. Translating gives CSVERGVGNFNEQFF.

This chain links TRBV7-6 with TRBJ2-1, with D perhaps being TRBD1 or TRBD2 (5 bases each). Germline V gene sequence: CDR1 SGHVS, CDR2 FNYEAQ. Trimming left V 0 bases short and J 5 bases short, with 14 bases between. CDR3 length equals 16 residues. This CDR3 reads CASSLAQAGRNNEQFF. The CDR3 DNA reads TGTGCCAGCAGCTTAGCTCAGGCAGGGAGAAACAATGAGCAGTTCTTC. The full variable domain, in which reference TRBV7-6 and TRBJ2-1 provide the parts outside the CDR3, is GAGVSQSPRYKVTKRGQDVALRCDPISGHVSLYWYRQALGQGPEFLTYFNYEAQQDKSGLPNDRFSAERPEGSISTLTIQRTEQRDSAMYRCASSLAQAGRNNEQFFGPGTRLTVL.

This clonotype has only a few counts. The chain combines TRBV4-2 with TRBJ1-5; a weak D match, TRBD1 (6 bases). Germline lookup yields CDR1 LGHNA and CDR2 YNFKEQ. V lost 0 bases and J 4 bases, leaving 19 bases between the germline ends. This CDR3 has 18 residues. CDR3: CASSQDGRKLTGNQPQHF. CDR3 coding DNA: TGTGCCAGCAGCCAAGACGGACGGAAACTAACAGGGAATCAGCCCCAGCATTTT.